These 5 T cell receptor beta chains originate from one sample sequenced in a study of cytomegalovirus exposure and HLA in healthy donors (dated by TCRdb to about 2017). The library was produced with the immunoSEQ multiplex PCR assay. As stored in TCRdb, this immuneACCESS dataset retains in-frame rearrangements with V and J assigned. A fraction of the clones does not appear; measured against another copy, unresolved V genes explain less than half of the discrepancy, and the remainder lacks a known reason. For this sample there are a few hundred thousand clones; around nine tenths appear just once. Clones ranked in the top ten supply 0.92% of the sample. The sample comprised PBMCs. These receptors were taken from a woman aged 18-29 years in good health and CMV-seronegative.

This chain uses TRBV7-3 with TRBJ2-6; 7 nucleotides line up with TRBD1. The CDR3 spans 16 residues. Losses at the gene ends were 5 bases for V and 2 bases for J; bases not matched to a gene: 6. Germline V gene data show CDR1 as SGHTA and CDR2 as FQGTGA. The chain's CDR3 is CASSPLDRAGANVLTF. The CDR3 DNA reads as TGTGCCAGCAGCCCCCTAGACAGGGCTGGGGCCAACGTCCTGACTTTC. Complete variable domain (other parts from reference TRBV7-3 and TRBJ2-6): GAGVSQTPSNKVTEKGKYVELRCDPISGHTALYWYRQSLGQGPEFLIYFQGTGAADDSGLPNDRFFAVRPEGSVSTLKIQRTERGDSAVYLCASSPLDRAGANVLTFGAGSRLTVL.

The chain is built from TRBV28 and TRBJ1-1, with 10 bases lining up with TRBD1. Germline V gene sequence: CDR1 MDHEN, CDR2 SYDVKM. The J segment lost 5 bases and the V segment lost 5 bases, leaving 14 bases of the junction unmatched. The CDR3 runs to 17 residues. The CDR3 loop reads CASSHTLGQGMGTEAFF. CDR3 DNA: TGTGCCAGCAGTCATACTTTGGGACAGGGGATGGGGACTGAAGCTTTCTTT.

This clone has a single count. This chain joins TRBV28 and TRBJ1-3, with 7 bases that match TRBD1. The junction had 7 bases not matched to a gene; V was cut back by 5 bases and J by 3 bases. The length of the CDR3 is 15 residues. Germline V gene sequence: CDR1 MDHEN, CDR2 SYDVKM. CDR3 sequence: CASSTTGDLGNTIYF. CDR3 DNA sequence: TGTGCCAGCAGTACTACAGGGGACCTTGGAAACACCATATATTTT.

The chain links TRBV5-1 to TRBJ2-2; 8 bases map to TRBD2. The CDR3 is 15 residues long. J gave up 1 base and V 4 bases, and 3 bases lay outside the gene matches. Germline V CDR1 and CDR2: SGHRS, YFSETQ. DNA of the CDR3: TGCGCCAGCAGCCGACTAGCGAAGAACACCGGGGAGCTGTTTTTT. It translates to CASSRLAKNTGELFF.

The chain employs TRBV7-2 and TRBJ2-3; D is undetermined. CDR1 and CDR2 (germline): SGHTA, FQGNSA. The CDR3 covers 11 residues. The V end lost 3 bases, the J end lost 5 bases, and 3 bases lay between the germline ends. The CDR3 protein is CASSFKDTQYF. The CDR3 region has the DNA TGTGCCAGCAGCTTTAAAGATACGCAGTATTTT.